This TCR beta chain was sequenced in a study of response to subunit inactivated influenza vaccine. The CDR3 loop spans 16 amino acids. Trimming took 1 base from V and 0 from J, leaving 9 bases between them. Germline V gene sequence: CDR1 SGHTA, CDR2 FQGTGA. Study-wide findings and caveats: Each seasonal influenza vaccination recruits few new T cells, the authors suggested.

About this clonotype itself: Its antigen is still unknown.

TCRdb reprocessed the RT-PCR reads with MiXCR, giving one entry per CDR3 protein. Counted here are about 780,000 distinct CDR3 sequences, less than 20% occurring once; the ten biggest clones make up about 11%. This TCR was recovered from a man aged 45-65 years who received an inactivated influenza vaccine. The chain recombines TRBV7-3 with TRBJ2-2; D unresolved. The sequenced sample was PBMCs from blood, obtained more than 4 days after vaccination. The CDR3 bases are TGTGCCAGCAGCTTAAGGCAGCGTACGAACACCGGGGAGCTGTTTTTT. Translation gives CASSLRQRTNTGELFF. Filled out from reference TRBV7-3 and TRBJ2-2, the complete variable domain reads GAGVSQTPSNKVTEKGKYVELRCDPISGHTALYWYRQSLGQGPEFLIYFQGTGAADDSGLPNDRFFAVRPEGSVSTLKIQRTERGDSAVYLCASSLRQRTNTGELFFGEGSRLTVL.